This T cell receptor beta chain originates from a study of T cell responses to AZD1222 COVID-19 vaccine listed by TCRdb under 2021. Regarding the study in general: AZD1222 recipients with second doses at about 4 weeks or about 12 weeks were pooled, because spike-specific TCR depth and breadth did not differ between schedules. Trial participants were enrolled into age subgroups of 18-55, 56-69 and 70-plus years, which contained around 150, 29 and 61 TCR-sequenced participants, respectively. A total of around 240 trial participants underwent TCR sequencing, of whom about 210 received two doses of AZD1222 and about 25 received two doses of the MenACWY control vaccine.

Findings and caveats that apply to the study as a whole: Only five to seven AZD1222 recipients were SARS-CoV-2 seropositive at baseline, limiting conclusions about previously exposed vaccinees. Nearly half of unique spike-specific TCRs reportedly recognized epitopes outside regions mutated in the B.1.351 and B.1.1.7 variants. After two AZD1222 doses, spike-specific TCR breadth and depth were significantly higher than at day 0 and than in MenACWY recipients. Because no samples from the day 14 peak response were available, repertoires could be characterized only after the peak T cell response. Participants were mostly white British, with more females than males. The authors suggested clonal diversity may have been underestimated. The 56-69-year group was small, and its depth increase did not reach significance, likely because of low power. The whole spike protein was spanned by vaccine-associated CD4 TCRs, and dominant responses were seen in regions 160-218 and 743-854.

The label giving this sample's time point can be read as: baseline before first vaccination. Vaccinee samples came from UK trials COV001 and COV002, including a single-blind randomized controlled phase 2/3 trial of AZD1222 (ChAdOx1 nCoV-19) in healthy adults. Trial participant PBMC samples were collected at day 0 and day 28 after the second dose for TCRbeta chain sequencing. The CDR3 regions of human TCRbeta chains were subjected to immunosequencing. The authors' analysis ran thus. Repertoire TCRs were checked for matches against a reference library of SARS-CoV-2-specific TCRs that had been generated using the MIRA antigen-specificity platform. Breadth meant the fraction of unique TCRs that were SARS-CoV-2-associated, whereas depth meant the fraction of total T cells that were SARS-CoV-2-associated. Each spike-specific TCR was assigned to its reactive spike region and to a CD4 or CD8 class using the MIRA data. Log10-transformed breadth and depth values were compared by one-way ANOVA with Sidak's multiple comparisons tests. Imported from immuneACCESS, the table was reduced by TCRdb to in-frame sequences with V and J called. These copies leave out some clones; in studies compared against another copy, an unresolved V gene accounts for under half, and the cause of the remainder is not known. The V and J calls and clone size are taken from that table; D and trimming were inferred from the DNA. The sample profile shows approximately 120,000 clones; 92% of them were found once. The ten most abundant clones make up around 0.96% of the sample.

On this clone itself: The antigen it binds to is not known. The sample holds no much larger clone one base away, and base qualities are not on file.

The CDR3 contains 15 residues, cysteine and phenylalanine counted. Only the CDR3 region is kept as DNA, spanning 45 bases read in frame from base 1. For CDR1 and CDR2, the germline V gene (reference sequence) lists SEHNR and FQNEAQ. The junction carries 18 bases between V and J, which are trimmed by 5 bases and 5 bases respectively. The clonotype was recovered from an adult in good health. The chain joins TRBV7-9 to TRBJ2-5; the D gene is possibly TRBD2, with 6 bases matching. Sequences were derived from peripheral blood, sampled on day 0 of AZD1222 vaccination. The sequence in DNA is TGTGCCAGCAGCGGGGCCGAGCCTGGAGGGGAGACCCAGTACTTC. It codes for CASSGAEPGGETQYF.